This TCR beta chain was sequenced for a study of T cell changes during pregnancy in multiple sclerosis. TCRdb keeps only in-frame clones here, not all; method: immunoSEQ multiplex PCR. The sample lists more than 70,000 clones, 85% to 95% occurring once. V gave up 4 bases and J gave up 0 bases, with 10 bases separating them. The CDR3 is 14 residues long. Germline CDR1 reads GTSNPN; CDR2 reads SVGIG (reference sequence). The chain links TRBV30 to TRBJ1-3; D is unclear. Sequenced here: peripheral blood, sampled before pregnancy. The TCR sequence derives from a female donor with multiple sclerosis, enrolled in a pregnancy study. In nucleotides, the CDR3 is TGTGCCTGGAATATAGCTAGCTCTGGAAACACCATATATTTT. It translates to CAWNIASSGNTIYF.